Listed below are T cell receptor beta chains from one sample, sequenced in a study of identical twins. TCRdb re-called the 5' RACE reads with MiXCR, one entry per CDR3 protein. Here the sample spans about 190,000 distinct CDR3 sequences, around 15% being singletons. Another study also made use of these data, one on T cells expressing NK-cell markers.

The sequencing sample was made of CD8+ T cells sorted from blood. These receptors all come from a young woman in good health. CDR3s include the opening cysteine and the closing phenylalanine or tryptophan. Fields, in order: D gene, V gene, J gene, clone size, CDR3 DNA, CDR3 protein. D genes are given only for firm matches. Clone size is stated in some rows and not others, as once, few, many or a class when expanded.

>NA|TRBV14|TRBJ2-7|NA
TGTGCCAGCAGCCAAGGTAGCCGGTACGAGCAGTACTTC
CASSQGSRYEQYF
>NA|TRBV7-6|TRBJ2-7|few
TGTGCCAGCAGCTTCGGAGGGGCAGGGGAGCAGTACTTC
CASSFGGAGEQYF
>NA|TRBV6-2/TRBV6-3|TRBJ1-6|many
TGTGCCAGCAGCTCGGGCACGACCGGTTCACCCCTCCACTTT
CASSSGTTGSPLHF
>TRBD2|TRBV15|TRBJ2-1|NA
TGTGCCACCTTGGGGGGCGGGGGGTATGAGCAGTTCTTC
CATLGGGGYEQFF
>NA|TRBV28|TRBJ2-7|many
TGTGCCAGCACCTCCTTCGCAGGGCGGAGCTCCTACGAGCAGTACTTC
CASTSFAGRSSYEQYF
>TRBD2|TRBV11-2|TRBJ2-3|few
TGTGCCAGCAGCTTAGTCCTAGCGGGAGAGTCAGATACGCAGTATTTT
CASSLVLAGESDTQYF
>TRBD2|TRBV30|TRBJ2-3|few
TGTGCCTGGAGTAGCAGGACTAGCGGGCCAGATACGCAGTATTTT
CAWSSRTSGPDTQYF
>NA|TRBV11-2|TRBJ2-5|few
TGTGCCAGCACAATCACCAGAATCGGGTGGCGGAGGCTCCAAGAGACCCAGTACTTC
CASTITRIGWRRLQETQYF
>NA|TRBV4-3|TRBJ1-2|few
TGCGCCAGCAGCCCGGGGGGTATTGCTGGCTACACCTTC
CASSPGGIAGYTF
>TRBD2|TRBV12-3/TRBV12-4|TRBJ2-1|few
TGTGCCAGCAGCCCACTAGCGGCGTTTGAGGAGCAGTTCTTC
CASSPLAAFEEQFF
>TRBD2|TRBV10-3|TRBJ2-1|few
TGTGCCATCAGTGGGGCCGGGACTAGAGGGAATGAGCAGTTCTTC
CAISGAGTRGNEQFF
>TRBD2|TRBV7-9|TRBJ2-3|few
TGTGCCAGCAGCTCCGCGGGACTAGTCACAGATACGCAGTATTTT
CASSSAGLVTDTQYF
>NA|TRBV5-5|TRBJ2-7|NA
TGTGCCAGCAGCCCATGGACGAGCCTCTCCTCCTACGAGCAGTACTTC
CASSPWTSLSSYEQYF
>NA|TRBV5-6|TRBJ2-1|few
TGTGCCAGCAGCCCGGAGGGGGGCGGATACAATGAGCAGTTCTTC
CASSPEGGGYNEQFF
>NA|TRBV20-1|TRBJ1-5|many
TGCAGTGCTAGAGATCGAGGGGTACGGCGGACCCAGCATTTT
CSARDRGVRRTQHF
>TRBD1|TRBV9|TRBJ2-7|NA
TGTGCCAGCAGCGCCGGACAGGGGTTCTACGAGCAGTACTTC
CASSAGQGFYEQYF
>TRBD1|TRBV12-3/TRBV12-4|TRBJ2-1|NA
TGTGCCAGCATCACCGGACAGGGTTCCTACAATGAGCAGTTCTTC
CASITGQGSYNEQFF
>NA|TRBV10-3|TRBJ2-2|NA
TGTGCCATCACCAGAGACCGGGGAGCGAACACCGGGGAGCTGTTTTTT
CAITRDRGANTGELFF
>TRBD2|TRBV15|TRBJ2-1|NA
TGTGCCACCAGCGGAACGGGACTAGCGCGAACCTACAATGAGCAGTTCTTC
CATSGTGLARTYNEQFF
>NA|TRBV7-9|TRBJ2-7|once
TGTGCCAGCAGCTTAACGCGGGGTCACGAGCAGTACTTC
CASSLTRGHEQYF
>NA|TRBV29-1|TRBJ2-3|NA
TGCAGCGCGGCCGCTAGGGGAATTAGCACAGATACGCAGTATTTT
CSAAARGISTDTQYF
>NA|TRBV7-3|TRBJ2-7|NA
TGTGCCAGCGGTGGGAAGGCTGAGTACGAGCAGTACTTC
CASGGKAEYEQYF
>NA|TRBV10-2|TRBJ2-2|NA
TGCCCTCCACCTGGGCACACCGGGGAGCTGTTTTTT
CPPPGHTGELFF
>NA|TRBV27|TRBJ2-2|NA
TGTGCCAGCGGGAAGGGGAGTACGAACACCGGGGAGCTGTTTTTT
CASGKGSTNTGELFF
>TRBD1|TRBV30|TRBJ2-1|NA
TGTGCCTGGCTTGGGACAGGGGCCTACAATGAGCAGTTCTTC
CAWLGTGAYNEQFF
>NA|TRBV12-3/TRBV12-4|TRBJ2-7|few
TGTGCCAGCCACGCGAGTGGGGGGACCTACGAGCAGTACTTC
CASHASGGTYEQYF
>NA|TRBV4-3|TRBJ2-7|few
TGCGCCAGCAGCCAACGGAGGGGGCTATCGAACGAGCAGTACTTC
CASSQRRGLSNEQYF
>TRBD2|TRBV5-5|TRBJ2-1|few
TGTGCCAGCAGCTCCGGGACTAGCGCATACAATGAGCAGTTCTTC
CASSSGTSAYNEQFF
>TRBD1|TRBV30|TRBJ2-7|NA
TGTGCCTGGAAGGGGGCCAGCTCCTACGAGCAGTACTTC
CAWKGASSYEQYF
>NA|TRBV6-6|TRBJ1-1|NA
TGTGCCAGCTTCGTGTCCCGGGTCACTGAAGCTTTCTTT
CASFVSRVTEAFF
>NA|TRBV12-3/TRBV12-4|TRBJ1-1|many
TGTGCCAGCGAGGGGGGCCCCTATGAAGCTTTCTTT
CASEGGPYEAFF
>NA|TRBV29-1|TRBJ2-7|NA
TGCAGCGTTGTATTTCAAGGAGTTCGATACTTC
CSVVFQGVRYF
>NA|TRBV12-3/TRBV12-4|TRBJ2-5|NA
TGTGCCAGCAGTCTATTGCAGGGTCGAGAGACCCAGTACTTC
CASSLLQGRETQYF
>TRBD2|TRBV6-1|TRBJ2-3|NA
TGTGCCAGCAGCCCCAGGAGCGGGGCGGGCACAGATACGCAGTATTTT
CASSPRSGAGTDTQYF
>TRBD2|TRBV5-1|TRBJ2-1|many
TGCGCCAGCGGACTAGCGGGCGCCTACAATGAGCAGTTCTTC
CASGLAGAYNEQFF
>TRBD2|TRBV2|TRBJ2-2|NA
TGTGCCAGCAGGCTAGCGGGAGGAAACACCGGGGAGCTGTTTTTT
CASRLAGGNTGELFF
>TRBD1|TRBV7-2|TRBJ2-7|many
TGTGCCAGCAGCCCTCGGGACAGAGGTTCCTACGAGCAGTACTTC
CASSPRDRGSYEQYF
>NA|TRBV2|TRBJ2-7|NA
TGTGCCAGCAGGGGGCACAGGGACGAGCAGTACTTC
CASRGHRDEQYF
>TRBD1|TRBV13|TRBJ1-1|few
TGTGCCAGCAGCACTTGGACAGGGGAGGGCACTGAAGCTTTCTTT
CASSTWTGEGTEAFF
>NA|TRBV12-3/TRBV12-4|TRBJ2-2|NA
TGTGCCAGCAGTCTCCAGGGCACCGGGGAGCTGTTTTTT
CASSLQGTGELFF
>TRBD1|TRBV25-1|TRBJ1-2|many
TGTGCCAGCAGTGGCCAGGGGGTCAATACGTATGGCTACACCTTC
CASSGQGVNTYGYTF
>TRBD2|TRBV15|TRBJ2-7|NA
TGTGCCACCAGCAGAGGGACTAGCGGGGTCCACGAGCAGTACTTC
CATSRGTSGVHEQYF
>NA|TRBV3-1|TRBJ2-7|NA
TGTGCCAGCAGCCAAGTAGCTCTTTCCCACGAGCAGTACTTC
CASSQVALSHEQYF
>TRBD2|TRBV7-2|TRBJ2-7|few
TGTGCCAGCAGCTTAACGGGGCCTCTGGCGGGGGTCTTC
CASSLTGPLAGVF
>TRBD2|TRBV30|TRBJ2-3|NA
TGTGCCTGGAGTGTACGGGAGGGAAATACGCAGTATTTT
CAWSVREGNTQYF
>TRBD1|TRBV5-1|TRBJ1-5|few
TGCGCCAGCAGCTTGGGGGGACAGATCAATCAGCCCCAGCATTTT
CASSLGGQINQPQHF
>NA|TRBV11-2|TRBJ1-1|few
TGTGCCAGCAGCTTAGGTATCCCAGGCCAGTTCATGAACACTGAAGCTTTCTTT
CASSLGIPGQFMNTEAFF
>TRBD1|TRBV11-3|TRBJ1-1|few
TGTGCCAGCAGCGACGGGACAGCCGGGGAGGCTTTCTTT
CASSDGTAGEAFF
>TRBD1|TRBV29-1|TRBJ2-7|NA
TGCAGCGTTGAAAGGAGGGACAGGGGGCACTACGAGCAGTACTTC
CSVERRDRGHYEQYF
>TRBD1|TRBV6-2/TRBV6-3|TRBJ2-7|many
TGTGCCAGCAGCTGGGACAGCACTGGTTACGAGCAGTACTTC
CASSWDSTGYEQYF
>NA|TRBV12-3/TRBV12-4|TRBJ2-2|NA
TGTGCCAGCAGTTTCGGGGGTACCACCGGGGAGCTGTTTTTT
CASSFGGTTGELFF
>TRBD1|TRBV9|TRBJ1-1|NA
TGTGCCAGCAGCTTTACAGGGGAAGAAGCTTTCTTT
CASSFTGEEAFF
>TRBD1|TRBV12-3/TRBV12-4|TRBJ1-1|NA
TGTGCCAGCAGTGTGGACAGGTACCCTGAAGCTTTCTTT
CASSVDRYPEAFF
>NA|TRBV7-8|TRBJ1-3|NA
TGTGCCAGCAGCTTATTCGCCATGGTCTCTGGAAACACCATATATTTT
CASSLFAMVSGNTIYF
>TRBD2|TRBV7-3|TRBJ2-7|few
TGTGCCAGCAGCCAAAAAAGTGTACTAGCGGTCGACGAGCAGTACTTC
CASSQKSVLAVDEQYF
>TRBD1|TRBV14|TRBJ1-2|NA
TGTGCCAGCAGCCAGGGACAGAACTATGGCTACACCTTC
CASSQGQNYGYTF
>NA|TRBV9|TRBJ2-4|NA
TGTGCCAGCAGCCCCGATCTTGGGAATAACATTCAGTACTTC
CASSPDLGNNIQYF